This TCR beta chain is drawn from a study of blood T cell repertoires in COVID-19. Only in-frame clones appear in the TCRdb table, and some are missing; sequencing was by immunoSEQ multiplex PCR. The sample includes tens of thousands of clones, approximately 79% of them seen just once. Germline CDR1 and CDR2: SGDLS and YYNGEE. The CDR3 has 14 residues. V lost 0 bases to trimming and J lost 2 bases, with 9 bases between them. The sequenced sample consisted of peripheral blood. The chain links TRBV9 to TRBJ2-7; D ambiguous. The sequence was obtained from a human donor in a cohort sampled during active COVID-19. Here the CDR3 DNA reads TGTGCCAGCAGCGTAGGAGGCGGTCCCTACGAGCAGTACTTC. It is translated as CASSVGGGPYEQYF.